The 11 T cell receptor beta chains reported below all come from one sample, sequenced in a study of T cells after yellow fever vaccination. Each CDR3 protein gets one entry after TCRdb re-called the 5' RACE reads with MiXCR. The top ten hold around 16% of the sample, which has under 700,000 distinct CDR3 sequences, roughly 17% seen once. The starting material was PBMCs, obtained about 5 days after the first yellow fever vaccination. The receptors come from a man younger than 30 who received the YFV17D yellow fever vaccine.

This clonotype was seen more than once but under ten times. This chain links TRBV5-1 with TRBJ2-1, with a weak D call TRBD2 (5 bases). CDR3 length equals 14 residues. Per the germline V gene, CDR1 is SGHRS and CDR2 is YFSETQ. Between the trimmed V and J ends, which lost 7 bases and 6 bases, there was a span of 17 bases. The CDR3 region has the DNA TGCGCCAGCGGTCGAGGTCGGGGTGGCAATGAGCAGTTCTTC. Translating gives CASGRGRGGNEQFF.

This clonotype was picked up a small number of times. The CDR3 loop reads CASSQGEGYNEQFF. The CDR3, as DNA: TGCGCCAGCAGCCAAGGGGAGGGCTACAATGAGCAGTTCTTC. The chain is built from TRBV4-1 and TRBJ2-1; 7 bases are a match to TRBD2. From germline, CDR1 is MGHRA and CDR2 YSYEKL. The CDR3 length is 14 residues. The J segment lost 3 bases and the V segment lost 1 base, leaving 0 bases of the junction unmatched.

In the case of this clonotype: One junction end disagrees with the germline gene, perhaps due to a read error. The V call is TRBV3-1, the J call TRBJ2-2, with D unclear. The CDR3 is made up of 15 amino acids. Germline-derived CDR1 and CDR2 are LGHDT and YNNKEL (reference sequence). The CDR3: CASTQEIWGTGELFF. CDR3 in DNA: TGTGCCAGCACCCAAGAAATCTGGGGCACCGGGGAGCTGTTTTTT.

V and J are TRBV5-6 and TRBJ2-3, with D unclear. The germline CDR1 and CDR2 sequences are SGHDT and YYEEEE. There are 13 residues in the CDR3. The germline V and J ends were trimmed by 5 bases and 4 bases, with 11 bases remaining between them. CDR3 coding DNA: TGTGCCAGCAGATTAGCAGACTCAGATACGCAGTATTTT. Translated: CASRLADSDTQYF.

This clonotype was detected only a few times. V is TRBV4-3 and J is TRBJ2-5; D gene uncertain. With 0 bases removed from V and 5 bases from J, the gap between germline ends came to 13 bases. The CDR3 loop spans 15 amino acids. Germline V gene sequence: CDR1 LGHNA, CDR2 YSLEER. CDR3 in amino acids: CASSQDGMRPETQYF. In nucleotides, the CDR3 is TGCGCCAGCAGCCAAGATGGTATGCGCCCGGAGACCCAGTACTTC.

This clonotype was found a few times. This chain links TRBV4-2 with TRBJ1-1; D is perhaps TRBD1 (6 bases). Germline V gene sequence: CDR1 LGHNA, CDR2 YNFKEQ. V dropped 1 base and J dropped 1 base, with 13 bases sitting between them. The length of the CDR3 is 16 residues. CDR3 sequence reads: CASSQGTVLRNTEAFF. Written as DNA, the CDR3 is TGTGCCAGCAGCCAAGGGACAGTCCTTCGGAACACTGAAGCTTTCTTT.

This clonotype was detected a few times. This chain connects TRBV18 to TRBJ2-5, with D tentatively TRBD1 (6 bases). Trimming took 3 bases from V and 0 from J, leaving 11 bases between them. Germline CDR1 and CDR2: KGHSH and LQKENI. This CDR3 is 15 amino acids long. The CDR3 nucleotides read TGTGCCAGCTCACCCTGGACAGAGTACCAAGAGACCCAGTACTTC. It yields the protein CASSPWTEYQETQYF.

The CDR3, as DNA: TGTGCCAGCGGTGGACTAGCGGCCGGCTCCTACAATGAGCAGTTCTTC. Its protein product is CASGGLAAGSYNEQFF. J is TRBJ2-1 and V is TRBV6-1; 10 bases match TRBD2. Trimming at V came to 8 bases and at J to 0 bases, leaving 7 bases not matched to a gene. The CDR3 consists of 16 residues. Per germline, CDR1 MNHNS and CDR2 SASEGT.

This clonotype has a count of ten or more. This sequence joins TRBV7-9 and TRBJ1-2; D not resolved. The V end lost 1 base, the J end lost 5 bases, and 11 bases lay between the germline ends. In germline, CDR1 is SEHNR, CDR2 FQNEAQ (reference sequence). This CDR3 is built from 14 residues. In DNA form, the CDR3 reads TGTGCCAGCAGCTTAGGGGCGGGGTTATATGGCTACACCTTC. It translates to CASSLGAGLYGYTF.

This chain connects TRBV5-1 to TRBJ2-3; maybe TRBD2 (6 bases). This CDR3 contains 14 residues. Trimming stripped 4 bases from V and 1 base from J, with 10 bases between. Germline V CDR1 and CDR2: SGHRS, YFSETQ. The CDR3 loop reads CASSKGLGTDTQYF. The CDR3 region has the DNA TGCGCCAGCAGCAAGGGACTGGGCACAGATACGCAGTATTTT.

This chain links TRBV5-1 with TRBJ2-5, with 9 positions matching TRBD2. The CDR3 is 14 amino acids. Looked up from germline, CDR1 is SGHRS and CDR2 is YFSETQ. V dropped 7 bases and J dropped 0; count of bases not matched to a gene: 4. The CDR3 protein is CASERGAYQETQYF. The CDR3 nucleotides are TGCGCCAGCGAGCGGGGGGCGTACCAAGAGACCCAGTACTTC.